This TCR beta chain is from a study of blood T cells in healthy people across ages. Points from the study as a whole: Estimates based on one million T cells were treated as lower bounds.

Concerning this clonotype itself: Its antigen is undetermined.

It was with a sample-barcoded 5' primer and a J-beta primer mix that a second PCR of about 6 to 12 cycles was run. TCRdb itself ran the 5' RACE reads through MiXCR, one entry per CDR3 protein. This sample has 1 million or so distinct CDR3 sequences, with approximately 25% found just once. The CDR3 spans 16 residues. V gave up 3 bases and J gave up 3 bases, with 18 bases separating them. In germline, CDR1 is SGHRS, CDR2 YFSETQ. These data were also filed under a second study, of T cells of mothers and their children. This second report adds: Maternal samples each gave over 8.5 million TCR beta CDR3 reads, and child samples about 3 million each. Overlap in related mother-child pairs always slightly exceeded unrelated pairs, never significantly.

Input material: blood. The chain employs TRBV5-1 and TRBJ1-1; perhaps TRBD1 as D (5 bases). The clonotype was recovered from a girl aged 2-10 years in good health. CDR3 in amino acids: CASSSMTLRGDTEAFF. The CDR3 region has the DNA TGCGCCAGCAGCTCTATGACCCTTCGGGGGGACACTGAAGCTTTCTTT. The full variable domain, its missing parts supplied by reference TRBV5-1 and TRBJ1-1, is KAGVTQTPRYLIKTRGQQVTLSCSPISGHRSVSWYQQTPGQGLQFLFEYFSETQRNKGNFPGRFSGRQFSNSRSEMNVSTLELGDSALYLCASSSMTLRGDTEAFFGQGTRLTVV.